This entry describes one T cell receptor beta chain. This clonotype has more than one count but fewer than ten. Its antigen is unknown. It has no much larger one-base neighbor in the sample; base qualities were not kept. The germline V gene (reference sequence) provides CDR1 SEHNR and CDR2 FQNEAQ. The germline V and J ends show losses of 5 bases and 7 bases respectively, and no gene match explains 7 bases of the junction. From its cysteine to its phenylalanine, the CDR3 spans 14 amino acids. Only the CDR3 DNA stays, 42 bases, in frame from base 1. These data belong to a study of blood T cells in healthy people across ages (dated by TCRdb to between 2014 and 2017). Turning to the overall study: In model experiments, template switching captured about one uniquely barcoded TCR beta cDNA molecule for every two T cells. Age-related changes in TCR beta repertoire diversity were measured in the study by deep sequencing normalized with unique cDNA molecular identifiers. The donors were split into four age groups: young (average about 15 years), middle-aged (39), aged (more than 55) and long-lived (approximately 80). To avoid experimental bias, donors of different ages were spread randomly across the sequencing lanes. The study analyzed two additional independent replicas of 1 million unique cDNA reads from the same blood draw for two donors, one aged 18 to 30 and one aged 80 or older.

Libraries were made using 5' RACE. The listed sequencing device is Illumina HiSeq 2500. A second PCR of roughly 6 to 11 cycles was performed with a sample-barcoded 5' primer and a J-beta primer mix. A unique molecular identifier was introduced onto each TCR beta cDNA molecule by a template-switch 5' adaptor carrying 12 random nucleotides. At least 2.5 million CDR3-containing paired-end reads were obtained from each sample. All of the RNA was converted into first-strand cDNA using the Mint cDNA synthesis kit, with a TRBC-specific oligonucleotide serving as the primer. All cDNA was treated with uracil-DNA glycosylase and then went through a first 18-cycle PCR with the universal primers M1SS and BC2_uni_R. The study's processing was this. For normalization, 1 million high-quality reads, each with a distinct molecular identifier, were randomly selected from each sample. Reads sharing molecular identifiers were discarded rather than binned into consensus sequences. MiTCR, with a Q25 quality threshold and the strictest error-elimination algorithm, was used for CDR3 identification, clonotype clustering and error correction. Lower-bound total TCR beta diversity was estimated with a nonparametric unseen species model using Euler transformation. TCRdb redid the processing of the public reads, applying fastp at Q25 and MiXCR, and retained in-frame beta chains. Here each entry gathers all rows of one CDR3 protein and keeps the most common genes and DNA. The V and J calls were determined by TCRdb, not by the authors. Here the sample has about 1.7 million distinct CDR3 sequences; approximately 28% occur a single time. Jointly, the top ten make up roughly 8% of the sample.

The paper as a whole reports these results and caveats: The CMV infection status of donors was not known, potentially confounding age-related changes in expanded clonotypes. Bulk unsorted PBMC profiling prevented conclusive comparison of naive and antigen-experienced compartments. Estimates of total diversity based on one million sequenced T cells were considered lower bounds and underestimates. The long-lived group showed more naive CD4+ T cells, fewer expanded clones and increased TCR diversity than the aged group, suggesting age selection. Observed TCR beta diversity correlated strongly with the percentage of naive T cells measured by flow cytometry. As age increased, observed TCR beta diversity per million T cells dropped in a roughly linear way, and a significant reduction was already evident by age about 40.

Systemically healthy Caucasian individuals from Russia, some 40 in total and aged about 6 to 90 years, were included as donors. Each donor gave ten milliliters of peripheral blood, collected into EDTA-treated Vacutainer tubes. Ficoll-Paque density-gradient centrifugation was used to isolate PBMCs, with at least 6.5 million per sample. Total RNA was extracted from PBMCs with Trizol reagent, with at least 6 micrograms obtained per sample. Naive CD45RAhigh/CD27high T cell percentages were measured by flow cytometry on a PBMC aliquot from every donor. This chain joins TRBV7-9 to TRBJ2-1; 8 middle bases align to TRBD1. The sample consisted of blood. The sequence came from a woman aged 25 to 39 in good health. CDR3 protein: CASSDRGTANEQFF. The DNA sequence is TGTGCCAGCAGCGACAGGGGAACTGCGAATGAGCAGTTCTTC.